The source of this T cell receptor beta chain is a study of T cell clonotyping in hematopoietic cell transplantation. Overall study results and limits: At the given depth, recipient repertoires were over 95% de novo clonotypes. After transplant, recipient diversity fell while pathologically expanded clonotypes grew through day 180. No sorting was done, leaving CD4 and CD8 contributions mixed.

Recipient blood drawn about 28 days pretransplant and days 30, 100, 180 after. Only one count was recorded for this clone. Its antigen remains unidentified. CDR1 and CDR2 (germline): SGHTS, YDEGEE. The CDR3 runs 17 residues. Trimming stripped 0 bases from V and 2 bases from J, with 15 bases between. Produced via immunoSEQ multiplex PCR; TCRdb's table is partial and in-frame only. Of roughly 3,700 clones in the sample, 70% to 85% were seen once. The TCR was taken from a female patient aged 50-59 years who had an allogeneic stem cell transplant from an unrelated donor, so the T cells may come from the graft donor. Some clones in this sample may be carry-over from other donors' samples. Sequenced here: peripheral blood mononuclear cells, sampled at the time of graft-versus-host disease after allogeneic stem cell transplant. The V gene is TRBV5-8, the J gene TRBJ1-5; tentatively, D is TRBD1 (5 bases). The CDR3 sequence is CASSLATGGFGNQPQHF. CDR3 in DNA: TGTGCCAGCAGCTTGGCTACGGGGGGGTTTGGCAATCAGCCCCAGCATTTT. Filled out from reference TRBV5-8 and TRBJ1-5, the complete variable domain reads EAGVTQSPTHLIKTRGQQATLRCSPISGHTSVYWYQQALGLGLQFLLWYDEGEERNRGNFPPRFSGRQFPNYSSELNVNALELEDSALYLCASSLATGGFGNQPQHFGDGTRLSIL.